This T cell receptor beta chain was documented in a study of regulatory T cells in long-lasting Graves disease (dated by TCRdb to the early 2020s). Looking at the study overall: Antithyroid drugs had been taken for less than 3 months by newly diagnosed Graves' disease patients. Patients with persistent Graves' disease were compared with patients with newly diagnosed Graves' disease using TCR sequencing and RNA sequencing of peripheral blood. The study was registered as a clinical trial and conducted in China. A total of about 35 samples underwent TCR sequencing: about 13 from persistent and roughly 20 from newly diagnosed Graves' disease patients.

Library preparation was by multiplex PCR. The sequencer listed for this sample is Illumina HiSeq 4000. To build TCR beta libraries, CDR3 regions were amplified by Arm-PCR using iRepertoire HTBI primers. Gel purification was performed on PCR products prior to sequencing. In the source study's methods: A total of 62 TRBV and about 13 TRBJ segments were identified across samples and were used for gene usage analysis of CDR3 amino acid clonotypes. COPE and FqMerger were used to merge filtered high-quality paired reads into contigs. BLAST was used to align contigs to IMGT TRBV, TRBD and TRBJ reference genes, and CDR3 was defined according to IMGT. Any clonotype with a frequency above 0.1% was classified as a highly expanded clone. Repertoire diversity was measured by Shannon entropy, and V-J evenness by the Gini coefficient. Public clonotypes were defined as clonotypes shared by more than one individual. TCRdb's own reprocessing of the public reads used fastp at Q25 and MiXCR and kept productive beta chains. CDR3 protein sequences are deduplicated, and each keeps its most common genes and DNA. TCRdb, rather than the study authors, made the V and J calls. In this sample the table shows some 500,000 distinct CDR3 sequences, roughly 12% of which occur a single time. The top ten hold 8% to 10% of the sample.

Results and caveats for the whole study, not just this receptor: Patients with persistent disease shared more public clonotypes (around 2,500) than newly diagnosed patients did (about 970). Persistent disease showed preferential use of TRBV28, TRBJ1-2 and TRBJ2-5, whereas newly diagnosed disease favored TRBV20-1 and TRBJ2-1. The small sample size was acknowledged by the authors as a limitation that may reduce accuracy. Peripheral blood alone was examined, since thyroid tissue, which constituted the primary lesion, could not be accessed. Persistent Graves' disease patients showed lower TCR Shannon entropy and fewer highly expanded clones than newly diagnosed patients, suggesting clonal expansion. Sequencing and analysis were restricted to the TCR beta chain.

To note about this clonotype: The specificity of this receptor is unknown. No base quality values were provided; no much bigger clone lies one nucleotide off.

CDR1 LNHNV and CDR2 YYDKDF are derived from the germline V gene (reference sequence). From the cysteine up to the phenylalanine, the CDR3 has a length of 14 residues. Only the CDR3 portion is preserved as DNA: 42 bases, with reading frame beginning at the first base. The germline ends are 8 bases apart after V is trimmed by 0 bases and J by 3 bases. The sample's time point, from its label and the paper: newly diagnosed GD, antithyroid drugs for less than 3 months. For both TCR sequencing and RNA sequencing, RNA was extracted from PBMCs using TRIzol. The diagnosis of Graves' disease was made according to American Thyroid Association guidelines. Recruitment of patients was carried out at an endocrinology department in Xi'an, China. From each patient, about 9.7 milliliters of peripheral blood was collected into an EDTA anticoagulant tube. Ficoll Paque Plus density gradient separation was used to isolate PBMCs, and no additional T cell sorting was done. An Agilent 2100 Bioanalyzer and agarose gel were used to assess RNA quality, and a NanoDrop 2000 was used to measure RNA concentration.

These data are also associated with another study on T cells in Graves' hyperthyroidism and ophthalmopathy. Per that second paper: Stable Graves' hyperthyroidism was defined as the absence of progression to ophthalmopathy over 18 months of follow-up. The hyperthyroidism patients were between 18 and 65 years old and newly diagnosed, with a disease duration of less than 2 months. Patients with uncontrolled infections, other autoimmune diseases, pregnancy or lactation were excluded. Clinical symptoms, serum thyroxine and TRAb, thyroid ultrasound, and orbital computed tomography formed the basis for the diagnoses. The TCR CDR3 was subjected to a first round of RT-PCR using the HTBI primer set and the Qiagen OneStep RT-PCR kit. Blood samples also contained most of the expanded thyroid clonotypes (frequency above 0.001), which suggests that blood repertoires may reflect thyroid immune responses. In cross-validation, a model built on a 13 V-J signature told ophthalmopathy apart from stable hyperthyroidism with just under 90% sensitivity and approximately 84% specificity, and in testing the same model reached 80%/75%. In validation, the model predicted progression to ophthalmopathy with just under 71% sensitivity and 72.22% specificity, a median of 6.5 months before onset. To identify TCR V-J signatures that set the groups apart, the researchers used a discovery cohort of approximately 98 patients, made up of about 44 with Graves' ophthalmopathy and some 55 with stable Graves' hyperthyroidism. Prospective prediction of ophthalmopathy was tested in an independent validation cohort consisting of roughly 19 hyperthyroidism patients and more than 15 patients who later progressed to ophthalmopathy. The 100 discovery patients were randomly divided into training and test sets at a 7:3 ratio. In six Graves' hyperthyroidism patients, the study also compared T-cell repertoires from thyroid tissue with T-cell repertoires from blood. After blood sampling, hyperthyroidism patients were treated with methimazole at a starting dose of 30 mg daily, and ophthalmopathy patients were treated with high-dose intravenous methylprednisolone. The libraries were constructed in a second round of multiplex PCR and then size-selected and purified. Paired-end sequencing of the libraries was performed with 100 bp reads on an Illumina HiSeq2000. SOAPnuke was used to process the raw data, removing reads that contained adapters or uncalled bases, had a mean Phred below 15, or lacked an exact match to the constant primer or identifier. COPE v1.2.5 was used to merge high-quality paired reads, and clonotypes were defined as unique nucleotide sequences. MiTCR v1.1 was used to align the clonotypes against IMGT TRBV, TRBD and TRBJ reference segments. The analysis included only V-J combinations with a frequency above 0.0001, which together covered over 98% of the repertoires. A TCS score was defined as the ratio between F50 (clonal expansion) and ExV (chaos), using BLOSUM62-based TCRdist between CDR3 peptides within each V-J. Welch's t-statistics and random forest reduced around 550 V-J features to 13, which were used in a naive Bayes classifier (R e1071). No statistical method was used to fix the sample size in advance, and group allocation was not hidden from the investigators. According to the paper, TCR Vbeta CDR3 sequencing was carried out on more than 120 peripheral blood samples, which came from 40 to 45 ophthalmopathy, approximately 72 hyperthyroidism and 17 progressor patients.

The receptor was derived from a man aged 25-40 years with Graves disease. Donor details come from another sample of the same person, matched by shared clones. The chain employs TRBV15 and TRBJ2-5, with TRBD1 perhaps the D gene, on 5 matching bases. Sample: peripheral blood mononuclear cells (PBMCs), taken at new diagnosis, from a patient treated with antithyroid drugs. CDR3 loop: CATSRDRGKETQYF. The DNA sequence is given as TGTGCCACCAGCAGAGATAGGGGTAAAGAGACCCAGTACTTC.